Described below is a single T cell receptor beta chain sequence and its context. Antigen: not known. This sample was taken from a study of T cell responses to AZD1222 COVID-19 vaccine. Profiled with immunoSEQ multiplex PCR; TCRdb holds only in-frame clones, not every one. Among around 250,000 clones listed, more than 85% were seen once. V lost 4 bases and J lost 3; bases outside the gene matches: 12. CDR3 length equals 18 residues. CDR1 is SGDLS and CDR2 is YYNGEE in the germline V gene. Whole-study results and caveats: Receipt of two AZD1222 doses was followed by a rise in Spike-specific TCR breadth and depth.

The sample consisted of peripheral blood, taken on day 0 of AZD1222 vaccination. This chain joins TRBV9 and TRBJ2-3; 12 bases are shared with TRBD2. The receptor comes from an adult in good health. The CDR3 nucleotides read TGTGCCAGCAGCCGGACTAGCGGGAACTTGGTAGGGACAGATACGCAGTATTTT. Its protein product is CASSRTSGNLVGTDTQYF.